Below, 11 T cell receptor beta chains from the same sample are listed, as sequenced in a study of shared clonotypes between healthy human individuals. The assay was immunoSEQ multiplex PCR, and TCRdb's table has in-frame clones only and misses some. The table records around 1,900,000 clones, 93% of them present only once. Selected positively for CCR7 and CD45RO-negative, naive CD8 cells excluded terminally differentiated effector memory CD45RA+ cells. The material sequenced was naive CD8+ T cells from PBMCs. These receptors all come from a man younger than 35 in good health. Some clones in this sample may be carry-over from other donors' samples.

The chain uses TRBV7-9 and TRBJ1-1; no clear D. V lost 5 bases and J lost 7, with 14 bases in between. The germline CDR1 and CDR2 sequences are SEHNR and FQNEAQ (reference sequence). This CDR3 has 13 residues. The CDR3 bases are TGTGCCAGCAGCCCCGATGGGGTTTTTGAAGCTTTCTTT. Translated, it gives CASSPDGVFEAFF. The whole variable domain, remainder taken from reference TRBV7-9 and TRBJ1-1, is DTGVSQNPRHKITKRGQNVTFRCDPISEHNRLYWYRQTLGQGPEFLTYFQNEAQLEKSRLLSDRFSAERPKGSFSTLEIQRTEQGDSAMYLCASSPDGVFEAFFGQGTRLTVV.

The rearrangement uses TRBV7-9 and TRBJ2-7; D unclear. This CDR3 contains 15 residues. CDR1 and CDR2 from the germline V gene are SEHNR and FQNEAQ (reference sequence). V lost 2 bases and J lost 1, with 12 bases in between. The CDR3 DNA is TGTGCCAGCAGCTTATTGGTGGCCGGATCCTACGAGCAGTACTTC. Translating gives CASSLLVAGSYEQYF.

The chain employs TRBV7-9 and TRBJ1-1; D gene ambiguous. V dropped 5 bases and J dropped 2 bases, with 12 bases sitting between them. The CDR3 sequence is 14 residues long. Looked up from germline, CDR1 is SEHNR and CDR2 is FQNEAQ (reference sequence). The CDR3 here is CASSPWVGNTEAFF. The CDR3 nucleotides are TGTGCCAGCAGCCCGTGGGTTGGAAACACTGAAGCTTTCTTT.

V and J are TRBV6-5 and TRBJ2-7; 7 bases line up with TRBD2. The trim removed 0 bases at V and 3 bases at J, leaving 8 bases unmatched. Per germline, CDR1 MNHEY and CDR2 SVGAGI. The CDR3 loop spans 16 amino acids. The DNA for the CDR3 is TGTGCCAGCAGTTACTCGGCCGGGACTACCATCTACGAGCAGTACTTC. Translating it yields CASSYSAGTTIYEQYF.

This clone appeared a single time. This sequence joins TRBV29-1 and TRBJ2-1; D uncertain. Germline CDR1 and CDR2: SQVTM and ANQGSEA. The CDR3 loop spans 14 amino acids. Trimming stripped 4 bases from V and 0 bases from J, with 10 bases between. The CDR3 is CSVGKASSYNEQFF. CDR3 DNA: TGCAGCGTTGGAAAGGCGAGCTCCTACAATGAGCAGTTCTTC.

The V call is TRBV18, the J call TRBJ2-2; D possibly corresponds to TRBD1 (5 bases). The CDR3 is 15 amino acids. Germline V gives CDR1 KGHSH, CDR2 LQKENI. Between the trimmed V and J ends, which lost 5 bases and 0 bases, there was a span of 10 bases. CDR3 sequence (DNA): TGTGCCAGCTCAAAAAGGACACCGAACACCGGGGAGCTGTTTTTT. It yields the protein CASSKRTPNTGELFF. Complete variable domain (other parts from reference TRBV18 and TRBJ2-2): NAGVMQNPRHLVRRRGQEARLRCSPMKGHSHVYWYRQLPEEGLKFMVYLQKENIIDESGMPKERFSAEFPKEGPSILRIQQVVRGDSAAYFCASSKRTPNTGELFFGEGSRLTVL.

The chain employs TRBV7-3 and TRBJ2-2; no firm D call. CDR3 length: 16 residues. Per the germline V gene, CDR1 is SGHTA and CDR2 is FQGTGA. Trimming cost V 5 bases and J 6 bases, with 19 bases left between them. For the CDR3, the DNA is TGTGCCAGCAGCCAAACCCCTCGAACCGGCCCCGGGGAGCTGTTTTTT. Its protein product is CASSQTPRTGPGELFF.

This clone was found once. J is TRBJ2-1 and V is TRBV30; 7 bases map to TRBD2. V lost 4 bases, J lost 4 bases, and 4 bases stayed unmatched. The CDR3 has 13 amino acids. Germline CDR1 and CDR2: GTSNPN and SVGIG (reference sequence). The CDR3 loop reads CAWTWGGYNEQFF. Written as DNA, the CDR3 is TGTGCCTGGACCTGGGGGGGTTACAATGAGCAGTTCTTC. The variable domain in full, with the rest retrieved from reference TRBV30 and TRBJ2-1, is SQTIHQWPATLVQPVGSPLSLECTVEGTSNPNLYWYRQAAGRGLQLLFYSVGIGQISSEVPQNLSASRPQDRQFILSSKKLLLSDSGFYLCAWTWGGYNEQFFGPGTRLTVL.

The chain carries TRBV27 and TRBJ2-7; TRBD2 aligns across 9 bases. Germline CDR1 reads MNHEY; CDR2 reads SMNVEV (reference sequence). The trim removed 5 bases at V and 4 bases at J, leaving 9 bases unmatched. There are 15 residues in the CDR3. Here the CDR3 DNA reads TGTGCCAGCAGTGGCGGGAGGGCCGAGCAATACGAGCAGTACTTC. It codes for CASSGGRAEQYEQYF.

The chain combines TRBV28 with TRBJ2-3, with D tentatively TRBD2 (5 bases). Germline values: CDR1 MDHEN, CDR2 SYDVKM. There are 15 residues in the CDR3. With 1 base removed from V and 4 bases from J, the gap between germline ends came to 12 bases. CDR3 sequence: CASSLYAPGADTQYF. DNA for the CDR3: TGTGCCAGCAGTTTATACGCCCCCGGGGCAGATACGCAGTATTTT. The full variable domain, its missing parts supplied by reference TRBV28 and TRBJ2-3, is DVKVTQSSRYLVKRTGEKVFLECVQDMDHENMFWYRQDPGLGLRLIYFSYDVKMKEKGDIPEGYSVSREKKERFSLILESASTNQTSMYLCASSLYAPGADTQYFGPGTRLTVL.

With respect to this clone: This same CDR3 is encoded by further DNA sequences in the sample. The V gene is TRBV11-2, the J gene TRBJ2-3; no definite D call. Trimming stripped 5 bases from V and 2 bases from J, with 5 bases between. The CDR3 loop spans 12 amino acids. Germline V lookup: CDR1 SGHAT, CDR2 FQNNGV. This CDR3 is CASSPYTDTQYF. The CDR3 nucleotides are TGTGCCAGCAGCCCATACACAGATACGCAGTATTTT.